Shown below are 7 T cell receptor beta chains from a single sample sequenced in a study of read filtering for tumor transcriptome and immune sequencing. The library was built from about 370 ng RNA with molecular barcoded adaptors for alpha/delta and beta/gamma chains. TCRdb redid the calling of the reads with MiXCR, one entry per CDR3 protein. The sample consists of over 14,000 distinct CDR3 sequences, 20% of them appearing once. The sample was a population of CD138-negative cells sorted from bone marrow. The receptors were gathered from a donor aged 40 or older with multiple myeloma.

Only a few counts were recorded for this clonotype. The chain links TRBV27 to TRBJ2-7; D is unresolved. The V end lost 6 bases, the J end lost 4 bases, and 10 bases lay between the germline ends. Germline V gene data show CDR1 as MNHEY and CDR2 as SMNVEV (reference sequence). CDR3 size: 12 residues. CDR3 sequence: CASRSEWYEQYF. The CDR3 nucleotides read TGTGCCAGCAGGTCCGAGTGGTACGAGCAGTACTTC.

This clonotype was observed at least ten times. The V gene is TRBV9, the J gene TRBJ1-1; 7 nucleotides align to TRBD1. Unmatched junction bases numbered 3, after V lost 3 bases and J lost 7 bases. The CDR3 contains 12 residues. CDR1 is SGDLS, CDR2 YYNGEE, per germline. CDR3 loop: CASSANRGEAFF. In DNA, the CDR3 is TGTGCCAGCAGCGCGAACAGGGGTGAAGCTTTCTTT.

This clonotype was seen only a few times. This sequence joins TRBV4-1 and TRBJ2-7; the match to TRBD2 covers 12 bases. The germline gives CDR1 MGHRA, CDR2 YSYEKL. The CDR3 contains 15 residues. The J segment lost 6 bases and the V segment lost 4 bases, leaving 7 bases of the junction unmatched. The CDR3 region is CASSRSPSGGGEQYF. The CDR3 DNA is TGCGCCAGCAGCCGATCCCCTAGCGGGGGGGGCGAGCAGTACTTC.

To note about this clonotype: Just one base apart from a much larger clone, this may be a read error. The CDR3 bases are TGTGCCAGCAGCTTAAGACAGTCGGTTGAGCGGTTCTTC. Translating it yields CASSLRQSVERFF. The chain employs TRBV7-9 and TRBJ2-1; D is possibly TRBD1 (5 bases). CDR3 length: 13 residues. CDR1 is SEHNR, CDR2 FQNEAQ, per germline (reference sequence).

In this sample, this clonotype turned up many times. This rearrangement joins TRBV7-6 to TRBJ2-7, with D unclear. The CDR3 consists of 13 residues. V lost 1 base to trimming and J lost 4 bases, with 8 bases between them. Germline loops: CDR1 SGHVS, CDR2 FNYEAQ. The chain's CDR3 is CASSLEQRYEQYF. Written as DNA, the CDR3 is TGTGCCAGCAGCTTAGAACAACGTTACGAGCAGTACTTC.

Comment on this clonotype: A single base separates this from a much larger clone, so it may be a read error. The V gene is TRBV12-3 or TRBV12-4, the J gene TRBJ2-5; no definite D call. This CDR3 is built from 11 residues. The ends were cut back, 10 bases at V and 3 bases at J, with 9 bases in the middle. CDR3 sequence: CANPIKETQYF. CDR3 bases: TGTGCCAACCCGATAAAAGAGACCCAGTACTTC.

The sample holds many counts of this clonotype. This CDR3 reads CASSYSYFGGSTDTQYF. The CDR3, as DNA: TGTGCCAGCAGTTACTCGTATTTTGGCGGGAGCACAGATACGCAGTATTTT. The V gene is TRBV6-5, the J gene TRBJ2-3, with D possibly being TRBD2 (5 bases). The CDR3 is 17 residues long. V lost 0 bases and J lost 0, with 13 bases in between. Germline CDR1 MNHEY, CDR2 SVGAGI.